This TCR beta chain appears in the sequencing data of a study of T cells after yellow fever vaccination. General study results and limits: Primary-vaccination clones mostly resurfaced post-booster (more than 95% CD4, more than 85% CD8). Contamination of FACS-sorted repertoires by abundant clonotypes from the bulk population could occur. Though it reached lower strength, the secondary response hit its peak faster, day 5 versus 15.

CDR1 is LNHNV and CDR2 is YYDKDF in the germline V gene (reference sequence). V shed 0 bases and J shed 4 bases, with 4 bases lying between them. CDR3 length: 12 amino acids. This clonotype was observed many times. Antigen specificity is unknown. In making TCR cDNA, 5'RACE template switching added a universal primer site and UMIs to it. TCRdb ran MiXCR on the 5' RACE reads and lists one entry per CDR3 protein. Of hundreds of thousands of distinct CDR3 sequences listed, around 6.4% are singletons. The chain couples TRBV15 to TRBJ2-7, with D unclear. Sequences were derived from PBMCs, sampled 5 days after the yellow fever booster vaccination. This clonotype originated in a man younger than 40 who received the YFV17D yellow fever vaccine. CDR3 loop: CATSRDKYEQYF. In DNA, the CDR3 is TGTGCCACCAGCAGAGATAAGTACGAGCAGTACTTC.